What follows is one TCR beta chain and its context. As yet, its antigen is unknown. The CDR3 is 17 amino acids. V was clipped by 3 bases and J by 7 bases; unmatched bases: 16. From germline, CDR1 is LGHDT and CDR2 YNNKEL (reference sequence). This specimen comes from a study of blood T cells in healthy people across ages. Broader study findings: It was not possible, with unsorted PBMCs, to conclusively compare naive and antigen-experienced cells.

Primed by a sample-barcoded 5' primer and a J-beta primer mix, a second PCR proceeded for 7 to 11 cycles. TCRdb processed the 5' RACE reads anew with MiXCR; each CDR3 protein has one entry. Among 1,500,000 or so distinct CDR3 sequences listed, approximately 43% were seen once. Sequenced: blood. This chain links TRBV3-1 with TRBJ2-7; TRBD2 matches at 9 bases. The sequence was collected from a woman between 18 and 29 years old in good health. The CDR3 region is CASSHWSSGTNYNEQYF. The CDR3 nucleotides read TGTGCCAGCAGCCATTGGTCTAGCGGGACGAACTACAATGAGCAGTACTTC.